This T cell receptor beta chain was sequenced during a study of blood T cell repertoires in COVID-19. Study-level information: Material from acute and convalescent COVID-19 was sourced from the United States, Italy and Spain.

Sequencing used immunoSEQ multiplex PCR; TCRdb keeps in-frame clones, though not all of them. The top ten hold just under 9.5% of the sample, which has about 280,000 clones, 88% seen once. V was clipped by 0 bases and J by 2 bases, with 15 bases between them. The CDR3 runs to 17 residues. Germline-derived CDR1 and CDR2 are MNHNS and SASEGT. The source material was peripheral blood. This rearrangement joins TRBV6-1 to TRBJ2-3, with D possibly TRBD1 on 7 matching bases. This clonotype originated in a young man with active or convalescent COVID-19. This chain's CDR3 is CASSEALGGGNTDTQYF. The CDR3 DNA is TGTGCCAGCAGTGAAGCTCTCGGAGGGGGCAACACAGATACGCAGTATTTT.